This T cell receptor (beta chain) came from a study of blood T cells in healthy people across ages. Whole-study findings and limits: It was not possible, with unsorted PBMCs, to conclusively compare naive and antigen-experienced cells. Roughly linearly, TCR beta diversity per million T cells fell as age increased.

The use of a sample-barcoded 5' primer and a J-beta primer mix characterized a second PCR of about 7 to 12 cycles. Template switching added a 12-random-nucleotide identifier to every cDNA molecule. MiXCR, applied by TCRdb to the 5' RACE reads, yields one record per CDR3 protein. The sample has nearly 1 million distinct CDR3 sequences; 51% are singletons. A remark on this clonotype: Its antigen is still unknown.

There are 11 residues in the CDR3. V shed 1 base and J shed 7 bases, with 7 bases lying between them. Germline CDR1 is DFQATT and CDR2 is SNEGSKA (reference sequence). The V call is TRBV20-1, the J call TRBJ2-5; D might be TRBD1 (5 bases). This TCR was sampled from a woman in her fifties or sixties in good health. Sequencing used blood. The CDR3 protein is CSARAQGTQYF. The CDR3 nucleotides read TGCAGTGCTAGAGCCCAGGGGACCCAGTACTTC.